A selection of T cell receptor beta chains follows, all from one sample in a study of cytomegalovirus exposure and HLA in healthy donors. Libraries were prepared by immunoSEQ multiplex PCR; TCRdb keeps only in-frame clonotypes and omits some of them. The profile shows 100,000 to 150,000 clones, 77% of them singletons. Sequencing input: PBMCs. The receptors were gathered from a male donor in good health and CMV-seropositive. CDR3s leave out the opening cysteine and the closing phenylalanine or tryptophan. Each record gives: clone size, V gene, CDR3 length, J gene, CDR3 protein. For some rows the clone size is stated as once, few or many, or as a class when expanded; others skip it.

clone_size: once; v_call: TRBV6-1; cdr3_length: 13; j_call: TRBJ2-7; cdr3_aa: ASSEMGGASYEQY
clone_size: few; v_call: TRBV7-6; cdr3_length: 12; j_call: TRBJ2-2; cdr3_aa: ASSFGGYTGELF
clone_size: -; v_call: TRBV2; cdr3_length: 13; j_call: TRBJ2-7; cdr3_aa: ASSELGQGTSEQY
clone_size: -; v_call: TRBV5-1; cdr3_length: 15; j_call: TRBJ2-3; cdr3_aa: ASSSLGGGASTDTQY
clone_size: -; v_call: TRBV28; cdr3_length: 13; j_call: TRBJ1-2; cdr3_aa: ASSNSGQGNYGYT
clone_size: -; v_call: TRBV13; cdr3_length: 13; j_call: TRBJ2-7; cdr3_aa: ASSPRRQVSYEQY
clone_size: few; v_call: TRBV19; cdr3_length: 12; j_call: TRBJ2-1; cdr3_aa: ASGALAGGNEQF
clone_size: -; v_call: TRBV5-1; cdr3_length: 14; j_call: TRBJ2-7; cdr3_aa: ASSLLRDGRNLEQY
clone_size: once; v_call: TRBV5-1; cdr3_length: 13; j_call: TRBJ2-2; cdr3_aa: ASCLVAGGAGELF
clone_size: -; v_call: TRBV5-8; cdr3_length: 13; j_call: TRBJ2-7; cdr3_aa: ASSFRSAPYYEQY
clone_size: -; v_call: TRBV19; cdr3_length: 15; j_call: TRBJ2-2; cdr3_aa: ASKNSWTGPNTGELF
clone_size: -; v_call: TRBV6-5; cdr3_length: 10; j_call: TRBJ2-5; cdr3_aa: ASSSRGETQY
clone_size: -; v_call: TRBV11-2; cdr3_length: 12; j_call: TRBJ1-4; cdr3_aa: ASRRQGLTEKLF
clone_size: -; v_call: TRBV28; cdr3_length: 9; j_call: TRBJ2-7; cdr3_aa: ASSWLHEQY
clone_size: few; v_call: TRBV2; cdr3_length: 13; j_call: TRBJ2-3; cdr3_aa: ASEGGPASTDTQY
clone_size: -; v_call: TRBV21-1; cdr3_length: 13; j_call: TRBJ2-7; cdr3_aa: ASSPPGQDSYEQY
clone_size: -; v_call: TRBV2; cdr3_length: 11; j_call: TRBJ1-1; cdr3_aa: ASSVRVSTEAF
clone_size: few; v_call: TRBV29-1; cdr3_length: 10; j_call: TRBJ1-1; cdr3_aa: SADWLNTEAF
clone_size: -; v_call: TRBV13; cdr3_length: 13; j_call: TRBJ2-2; cdr3_aa: ASSLVSGYTGELF
clone_size: -; v_call: TRBV7-9; cdr3_length: 11; j_call: TRBJ1-2; cdr3_aa: SSSSQYRAGYT
clone_size: -; v_call: TRBV2; cdr3_length: 13; j_call: TRBJ2-5; cdr3_aa: ASREWGGGGETQY
clone_size: -; v_call: TRBV5-4; cdr3_length: 13; j_call: TRBJ2-7; cdr3_aa: ASSLVGTHSYEQY